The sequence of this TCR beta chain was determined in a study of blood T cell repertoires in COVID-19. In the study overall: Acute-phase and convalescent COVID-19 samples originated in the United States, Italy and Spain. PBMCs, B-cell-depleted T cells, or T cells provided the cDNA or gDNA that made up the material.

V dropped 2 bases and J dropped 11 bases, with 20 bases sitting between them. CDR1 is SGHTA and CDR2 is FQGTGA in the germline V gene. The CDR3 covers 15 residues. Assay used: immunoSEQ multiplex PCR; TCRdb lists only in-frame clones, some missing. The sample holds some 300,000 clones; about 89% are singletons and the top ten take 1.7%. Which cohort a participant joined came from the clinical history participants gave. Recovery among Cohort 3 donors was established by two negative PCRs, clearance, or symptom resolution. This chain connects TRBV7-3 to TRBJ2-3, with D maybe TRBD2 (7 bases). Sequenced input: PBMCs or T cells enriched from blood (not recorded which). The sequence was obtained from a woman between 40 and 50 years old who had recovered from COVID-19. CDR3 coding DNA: TGTGCCAGCAGCTTAGGGGCGGGGGCCCCCCGGGTGCAGTATTTT. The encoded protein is CASSLGAGAPRVQYF.